The present TCR beta chain was sequenced within a study of response to subunit inactivated influenza vaccine. MiXCR was run by TCRdb on the RT-PCR reads, yielding one entry per CDR3 protein. The data show some 570,000 distinct CDR3 sequences, with approximately 10% seen just once and about 11% held by the top ten. There are 16 residues in the CDR3. Germline CDR1 is DFQATT and CDR2 is SNEGSKA (reference sequence). This clonotype was found a few times. This sample also belongs to another study, concerning T cells expressing NK-cell markers. This second study notes: Synthesis of TCR beta cDNA relied on 5'RACE template switching carrying UMIs. In sorted CD3+CD56+NKG2C+, CD3+CD56+NKG2C- and CD3+CD56-NKG2C+ T cells, TCR beta repertoires were obtained. NKG2C+ dominant clonotypes from 6 or 7 donors made up about 1.0-8% of CD8+ T cells.

The receptor's source is a man between 45 and 60 years old who received an inactivated influenza vaccine. The starting material was PBMCs from blood, obtained on the day of vaccination. This chain links TRBV20-1 with TRBJ2-1; 15 nucleotides agree with TRBD2. For the CDR3, the DNA is TGCAGGACCGGGACTAGCGGGAGGCCGTCGTACAATGAGCAGTTCTTC. Encoded protein: CRTGTSGRPSYNEQFF.